The source of this T cell receptor (beta chain) is a study of blood T cell repertoires in COVID-19. The participants were between 18 and 89 years old and came from roughly 25 US areas. The CDR3 is 17 amino acids. V was trimmed by 0 bases and J by 4 bases, leaving 13 bases between them. Germline V gene data show CDR1 as PRHDT and CDR2 as FYEKMQ (reference sequence). Using immunoSEQ multiplex PCR, the repertoire was profiled, and TCRdb retains in-frame clones only, with some absent. The repertoire consists of 400,000 to 500,000 clones, with nearly 90% occurring once and the leading ten covering approximately 1.5%.

This chain uses TRBV13 with TRBJ1-6, with D uncertain. Sequenced input: PBMCs or T cells enriched from blood (not recorded which). The sequence came from a woman aged 18-29 years who had been exposed to COVID-19. CDR3 DNA: TGTGCCAGCAGCTTAGGCCTCGCGGGCAAGTATAATTCACCCCTCCACTTT. This sequence encodes CASSLGLAGKYNSPLHF. The full variable domain, its missing parts supplied by reference TRBV13 and TRBJ1-6, is AAGVIQSPRHLIKEKRETATLKCYPIPRHDTVYWYQQGPGQDPQFLISFYEKMQSDKGSIPDRFSAQQFSDYHSELNMSSLELGDSALYFCASSLGLAGKYNSPLHFGNGTRLTVT.